This T cell receptor beta chain stems from a study of identical twins. In TCRdb, the 5' RACE reads were re-called with MiXCR into one record per CDR3 protein. The top ten clones hold 1.9% of a sample with 200,000 to 250,000 distinct CDR3 sequences, 7.5% of them seen once. This clonotype was seen many times. Its antigen is not known. Whole-study findings and limits: Conclusions rested on cross-sectional statistics rather than following the same donors.

The data were also submitted as part of a second study, on yellow fever vaccine responses in identical twins.

The sample consisted of memory (CD45RO+) T cells sorted from blood. This receptor was obtained from a woman between 18 and 29 years old in good health.

CDR3: CASSLIAGATDTQYF. CDR3 coding DNA: TGTGCCAGCAGCTTAATAGCGGGAGCAACAGATACGCAGTATTTT. The rearrangement uses TRBV7-9 and TRBJ2-3; 9 bases are a match to TRBD2. The CDR3 is 15 residues long. Germline-derived CDR1 and CDR2 are SEHNR and FQNEAQ (reference sequence). J lost 3 bases, V lost 2 bases, and 3 bases had no gene match.